A selection of T cell receptor beta chains follows, all from one sample in a study of identical twins. TCRdb used MiXCR to reprocess the 5' RACE reads, holding one entry per CDR3 protein. Among some 790,000 distinct CDR3 sequences listed, 18% were seen once. This sample also belongs to another study, concerning T cells expressing NK-cell markers.

Sequencing used PBMCs. Source of these receptors: a young woman in good health. Both conserved end residues are part of each CDR3. D genes are given only for firm matches. Not every row has a clone size; where given, it reads once, few, many or a size class.

>-|-|TRBV14
CASSAIRGLRTDTQYF
>-|few|TRBV7-9
CASSLVSGRFPEQFF
>-|many|TRBV3-1
CASSRRYEQYF
>-|-|TRBV5-1
CASSDGTSNEKLFF
>-|-|TRBV7-9
CASSLDLPNSPLHF
>-|many|TRBV5-1
CASSLLQGNTEAFF
>-|few|TRBV12-3/TRBV12-4
CASSLSPGWNYGYTF
>-|few|TRBV20-1
CSARVGTQGETQYF
>-|-|TRBV5-1
CASSLSVGVTGIDEQFF
>TRBD1|-|TRBV12-3/TRBV12-4
CASSSWTGIKGYTF
>-|-|TRBV12-3/TRBV12-4
CASRSRSHEQFF
>-|few|TRBV7-6
CASSSRRESNSPLHF